This TCR beta chain came from a study of siplizumab effects on memory and regulatory T cells. V was shortened by 5 bases and J by 4 bases, with 19 bases between the two germline ends. The CDR3 extends over 17 amino acids. Germline CDR1 reads SGHNT; CDR2 reads YYREEE (reference sequence). Concerning this clone itself: Its specificity is not known.

Findings and caveats of the study: Naive T cells looked more diverse than memory cells, and they looked like major contributors to the alloresponse. Alloreactive CD4+ clones that could be mapped were on average 68.8% Treg-derived with siplizumab, against approximately 28% in controls.

TCRdb's table, derived via immunoSEQ multiplex PCR, lists solely in-frame clones and lacks some. Of some 80,000 clones listed, approximately 95% are singletons. The TCR sequence derives from a human donor in good health. Sequenced: CD8+ T cells sorted from blood. This sequence joins TRBV5-4 and TRBJ2-6, with a tentative D call TRBD1 (6 bases). The CDR3 coding sequence is TGTGCCAGCAGACAATGGACAGCCCCGGGGGGGGCCAACGTCCTGACTTTC. As protein: CASRQWTAPGGANVLTF.